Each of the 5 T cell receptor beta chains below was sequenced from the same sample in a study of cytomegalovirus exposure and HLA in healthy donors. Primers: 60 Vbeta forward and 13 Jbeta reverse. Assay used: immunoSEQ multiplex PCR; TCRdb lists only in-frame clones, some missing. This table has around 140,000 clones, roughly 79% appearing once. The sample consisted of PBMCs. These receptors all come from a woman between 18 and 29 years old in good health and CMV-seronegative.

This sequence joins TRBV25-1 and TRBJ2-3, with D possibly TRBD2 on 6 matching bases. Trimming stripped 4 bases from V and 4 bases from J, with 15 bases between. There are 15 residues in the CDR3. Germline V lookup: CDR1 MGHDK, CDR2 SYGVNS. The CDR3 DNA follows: TGTGCCAGCAGTGGGGGTGGGAGGCGGCCAGATACGCAGTATTTT. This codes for CASSGGGRRPDTQYF.

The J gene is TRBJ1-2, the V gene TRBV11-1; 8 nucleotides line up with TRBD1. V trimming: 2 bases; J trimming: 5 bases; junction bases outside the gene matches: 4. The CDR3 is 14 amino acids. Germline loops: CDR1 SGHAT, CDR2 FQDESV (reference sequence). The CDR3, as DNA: TGTGCCAGCAGCTTACCGGGACAGGCGTATGGCTACACCTTC. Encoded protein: CASSLPGQAYGYTF.

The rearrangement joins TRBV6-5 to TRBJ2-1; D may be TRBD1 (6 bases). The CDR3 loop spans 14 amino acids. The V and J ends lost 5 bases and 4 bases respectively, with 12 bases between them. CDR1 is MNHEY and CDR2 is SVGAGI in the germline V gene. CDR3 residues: CASSPSDRYNEQFF. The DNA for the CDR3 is TGTGCCAGCAGTCCTTCGGACAGATACAATGAGCAGTTCTTC.

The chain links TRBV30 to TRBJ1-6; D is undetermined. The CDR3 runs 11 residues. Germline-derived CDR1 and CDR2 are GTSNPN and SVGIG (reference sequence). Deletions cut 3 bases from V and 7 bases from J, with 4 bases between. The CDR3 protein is CAWRQNSPLHF. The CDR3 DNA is TGTGCCTGGAGACAGAATTCACCCCTCCACTTT.

CDR3 loop: CASSLGPSGSSYEQYF. In DNA form, the CDR3 reads TGTGCCAGCAGCTTGGGACCTAGCGGGAGCTCCTACGAGCAGTACTTC. The V and J genes are TRBV5-4 and TRBJ2-7; 10 bases match TRBD2. The J segment lost 0 bases and the V segment lost 0 bases, leaving 3 bases of the junction unmatched. Germline V gives CDR1 SGHNT, CDR2 YYREEE (reference sequence). The CDR3 loop spans 16 amino acids.